The entry below describes one TCR beta chain. This sample is part of a study of blood T cell repertoires in COVID-19. V dropped 5 bases and J dropped 8; count of bases not matched to a gene: 3. CDR1 is SQVTM and CDR2 is ANQGSEA in the germline V gene. CDR3 size: 12 residues. The assay was immunoSEQ multiplex PCR, and TCRdb's table has in-frame clones only and misses some. The sample shows about 200,000 clones, around nine tenths of them seen only once. The specimen was peripheral blood. The chain uses TRBV29-1 and TRBJ2-1; 10 bases line up with TRBD1. This TCR was recovered from a man aged 50 to 59 with COVID-19, enrolled during active disease. In DNA, the CDR3 is TGCAGCGTTCCCGGACAGGGGGATGAGCAGTTCTTC. The encoded protein is CSVPGQGDEQFF.